The 30 T cell receptor beta chains below all came from one sample that was sequenced in a study of T cell responses to AZD1222 COVID-19 vaccine. Some clones are missing from TCRdb's copy, which holds only in-frame ones; the method was immunoSEQ multiplex PCR. The repertoire consists of around 150,000 clones, with approximately 92% occurring once and the leading ten covering 6.5% to 8%. The sample was peripheral blood, taken 28 days after the second AZD1222 dose. The source is an adult who received the AZD1222 COVID-19 vaccine.

This clone was detected only once. V usage is TRBV4-1 and J usage is TRBJ2-1, with 11 nucleotides matching TRBD2. Germline CDR1 reads MGHRA; CDR2 reads YSYEKL. J was trimmed by 4 bases and V by 2 bases; bases with no gene match: 7. This CDR3 is 17 amino acids long. CDR3 residues: CASSQSLAGGPYNEQFF. The CDR3 DNA sequence: TGCGCCAGCAGCCAAAGCCTAGCGGGGGGCCCTTACAATGAGCAGTTCTTC.

The genes are TRBV4-1 and TRBJ1-5; 7 positions match TRBD1. The CDR3 extends over 15 amino acids. CDR1 MGHRA and CDR2 YSYEKL come from the germline V gene. Losses at the gene ends were 3 bases for V and 4 bases for J; bases not matched to a gene: 6. CDR3 sequence (DNA): TGCGCCAGCAGCCAGGCGGGACAGATAAATCAGCCCCAGCATTTT. Protein product: CASSQAGQINQPQHF.

The DNA for the CDR3 is TGTGCCAGCAGTTCCAGGGGACAAGAGACCCAGTACTTC. Translated, it gives CASSSRGQETQYF. This chain joins TRBV27 and TRBJ2-5, with D possibly being TRBD1 (6 bases). The CDR3 has 13 residues. V was shortened by 4 bases and J by 2 bases, with 8 bases between the two germline ends. CDR1 MNHEY and CDR2 SMNVEV come from the germline V gene (reference sequence).

This clone was counted between two and nine times. The rearrangement joins TRBV7-9 to TRBJ1-2; tentative D call: TRBD1 (6 bases). The germline V gene encodes CDR1 SEHNR and CDR2 FQNEAQ (reference sequence). CDR3 size: 14 residues. The V gene lost 3 bases and the J gene lost 6 bases, with 14 bases spanning the gap. CDR3 in DNA: TGTGCCAGCAGCTTGGATACAGGGCGTGATGGCTACACCTTC. It encodes CASSLDTGRDGYTF.

The rearrangement joins TRBV5-1 to TRBJ1-4; a possible D gene is TRBD1 (6 bases). Germline-derived CDR1 and CDR2 are SGHRS and YFSETQ. Trimming pared 3 bases from V and 7 bases from J, leaving 19 bases between. The CDR3 has 16 residues. The CDR3 loop is CASSSSPLGGFEKLFF. The CDR3 DNA reads TGCGCCAGCAGCTCCTCACCCCTAGGGGGTTTTGAAAAACTGTTTTTT.

V and J are TRBV11-2 and TRBJ1-6; D remains ambiguous. Trimming took off 3 bases at V and 4 bases at J, with 7 bases between the two ends. The CDR3 contains 14 residues. Germline CDR1 is SGHAT and CDR2 is FQNNGV. The DNA for the CDR3 is TGTGCCAGCAGCTTGGGAAAATATAATTCACCCCTCCACTTT. Protein sequence: CASSLGKYNSPLHF. Full variable domain (rest looked up from reference TRBV11-2 and TRBJ1-6): EAGVAQSPRYKIIEKRQSVAFWCNPISGHATLYWYQQILGQGPKLLIQFQNNGVVDDSQLPKDRFSAERLKGVDSTLKIQPAKLEDSAVYLCASSLGKYNSPLHFGNGTRLTVT.

The chain has TRBV12-3 or TRBV12-4 and TRBJ1-2; TRBD1 matches at 10 bases. This CDR3 comprises 13 residues. The ends lost 7 bases at V and 5 bases at J; junction bases unmatched: 4. CDR3 DNA: TGTGCCAGCAAGGGACAGGGGATTTATGGCTACACCTTC. Its translation: CASKGQGIYGYTF.

CDR3 region: CAWRGVGVDTGELFF. CDR3 bases: TGTGCCTGGAGGGGGGTAGGGGTCGATACCGGGGAGCTGTTTTTT. The V and J genes are TRBV30 and TRBJ2-2; D possibly uses TRBD1 or TRBD2 (5 bases each). This CDR3 contains 15 residues. Germline V gene data show CDR1 as GTSNPN and CDR2 as SVGIG (reference sequence). The V end was cut by 3 bases, the J end by 5 bases, with 16 bases between.

The chain is built from TRBV29-1 and TRBJ1-1, with D unclear. The length of the CDR3 is 13 residues. Germline V gene sequence: CDR1 SQVTM, CDR2 ANQGSEA. Between the trimmed V and J ends, which lost 1 base and 3 bases, there was a span of 9 bases. CDR3 loop: CSVEGVGDTEAFF. The CDR3 DNA sequence: TGCAGCGTTGAAGGGGTCGGGGACACTGAAGCTTTCTTT.

The V and J genes are TRBV7-2 and TRBJ2-3; D is uncertain. The CDR3 is 15 amino acids. Looked up from germline, CDR1 is SGHTA and CDR2 is FQGNSA. V lost 5 bases, J lost 1 base, and 13 bases lay in between. CDR3 nucleotide sequence: TGTGCCAGCAGCCAGTACTCGACGGGCACAGATACGCAGTATTTT. This encodes CASSQYSTGTDTQYF.

This chain connects TRBV11-3 to TRBJ2-7; D not resolved. The V gene lost 3 bases and the J gene lost 4 bases, with 13 bases spanning the gap. The CDR3 has 14 residues. Germline V CDR1 and CDR2: SGHNT, YENEEA. CDR3 in DNA: TGTGCCAGCAGCTTTTCACTTTTATCTTACGAGCAGTACTTC. It yields the protein CASSFSLLSYEQYF.

In its sample, this clone was seen once. This chain joins TRBV6-1 and TRBJ1-2, with D unresolved. The CDR3 runs 14 residues. Germline loops: CDR1 MNHNS, CDR2 SASEGT. Trimming took off 0 bases at V and 1 base at J, with 6 bases between the two ends. Here the CDR3 reads CASSEAYGNYGYTF. CDR3 nucleotide sequence: TGTGCCAGCAGTGAAGCGTATGGTAACTATGGCTACACCTTC.

The chain carries TRBV30 and TRBJ1-5; 7 nucleotides agree with TRBD1. Germline CDR1 and CDR2: GTSNPN and SVGIG (reference sequence). The CDR3 has 13 residues. After removal of 4 bases from V and 6 bases from J, the junction contained 6 bases not matched to a gene. Written as DNA, the CDR3 is TGTGCCTGGACCTCAGGGGGGGGTCAGCCCCAGCATTTT. Amino acids: CAWTSGGGQPQHF.

V gene TRBV28 combines with J gene TRBJ2-2; the D call may be TRBD1 or TRBD2 (6 bases each). The CDR3 extends over 14 amino acids. V lost 2 bases, J lost 6 bases, and 10 bases lay in between. Per germline, CDR1 MDHEN and CDR2 SYDVKM. CDR3 amino acids: CASSLLGGAGELFF. The CDR3 DNA is TGTGCCAGCAGTTTACTGGGGGGCGCCGGGGAGCTGTTTTTT. The variable domain in full, completed from reference TRBV28 and TRBJ2-2, reads DVKVTQSSRYLVKRTGEKVFLECVQDMDHENMFWYRQDPGLGLRLIYFSYDVKMKEKGDIPEGYSVSREKKERFSLILESASTNQTSMYLCASSLLGGAGELFFGEGSRLTVL.

The chain has TRBV18 and TRBJ1-2; D remains unclear. This CDR3 contains 13 residues. Germline V gives CDR1 KGHSH, CDR2 LQKENI. Trimming left V 3 bases short and J 0 bases short, with 5 bases between. CDR3 in amino acids: CASSPTANYGYTF. CDR3 DNA sequence: TGTGCCAGCTCACCGACGGCTAACTATGGCTACACCTTC.

The V gene is TRBV6-2 or TRBV6-3, the J gene TRBJ2-7, with a possible D match to TRBD1 (5 bases). CDR1 and CDR2 from the germline V gene are MNHEY and SVGEGT. V was trimmed by 4 bases and J by 2 bases, leaving 15 bases between them. The CDR3 runs 15 residues. This CDR3 reads CASSFTPTETYEQYF. CDR3 sequence (DNA): TGTGCCAGCAGTTTTACCCCGACAGAAACCTACGAGCAGTACTTC.

The J gene is TRBJ2-2, the V gene TRBV5-1; 9 bases fit TRBD1. Germline values: CDR1 SGHRS, CDR2 YFSETQ. There are 13 residues in the CDR3. The ends lost 2 bases at V and 11 bases at J; junction bases unmatched: 4. The CDR3 here is CASSFDRGAELFF. Here the CDR3 DNA reads TGCGCCAGCAGCTTTGACAGGGGGGCAGAGCTGTTTTTT.

The chain is built from TRBV2 and TRBJ2-7; D possibly corresponds to TRBD1 (6 bases). Trimming removed 6 bases at V and 2 bases at J, with 14 bases between. Germline V gene data show CDR1 as SNHLY and CDR2 as FYNNEI. The CDR3 totals 14 residues. The DNA of the CDR3 is TGTGCCAGCAGACTCGTAGGACAGACCTACGAGCAGTACTTC. Its translation: CASRLVGQTYEQYF.

The chain uses TRBV6-5 and TRBJ2-1; D is possibly TRBD2 (5 bases). The V gene's germline CDR1 is MNHEY and CDR2 SVGAGI. This CDR3 comprises 14 residues. The V end was cut by 5 bases, the J end by 6 bases, with 14 bases between. The CDR3 is CASSRREKLNEQFF. The CDR3 region has the DNA TGTGCCAGCAGTCGCCGGGAAAAACTCAATGAGCAGTTCTTC.

CDR3 DNA: TGCGCCAGCAGCTTGGTGATGGGGACGAGCACAGATACGCAGTATTTT. Protein: CASSLVMGTSTDTQYF. The J gene is TRBJ2-3, the V gene TRBV5-1; perhaps D is TRBD1 or TRBD2 (5 bases each). The CDR3 length is 16 residues. Germline loops: CDR1 SGHRS, CDR2 YFSETQ. V shed 0 bases and J shed 0 bases, with 11 bases lying between them.

The chain carries TRBV3-1 (or the pseudogene TRBV3-2) and TRBJ1-4, with a tentative D call TRBD1 (5 bases). The CDR3 consists of 15 residues. Germline values: CDR1 LGHDT, CDR2 YNNKEL (reference sequence). V gave up 0 bases and J gave up 5 bases, with 10 bases separating them. The CDR3 DNA reads as TGTGCCAGCAGCCAAGATTGGGGGGGAAATGAAAAACTGTTTTTT. Its protein is CASSQDWGGNEKLFF.

This chain links TRBV12-5 with TRBJ2-1; 7 nucleotides line up with TRBD2. Losses at the gene ends were 0 bases for V and 10 bases for J; bases not matched to a gene: 6. This CDR3 spans 14 amino acids. CDR1 and CDR2 from the germline V gene are LGHNT and FRNRAP. Here the CDR3 DNA reads TGTGCTAGTGGTTTGGTAGGGAGGGGAAGCGAGCAGTTCTTC. This sequence encodes CASGLVGRGSEQFF.

Only one count was recorded for this clone. The chain uses TRBV10-3 and TRBJ1-1; D is perhaps TRBD1 (6 bases). Trimming pared 8 bases from V and 1 base from J, leaving 11 bases between. The CDR3 sequence is 13 residues long. In germline, CDR1 is ENHRY, CDR2 SYGVKD. CDR3 sequence: CAIRGPSNTEAFF. The CDR3 region has the DNA TGTGCCATCCGGGGGCCCTCGAACACTGAAGCTTTCTTT.

This chain connects TRBV6-6 to TRBJ1-6; D unresolved. Germline V lookup: CDR1 MNHNY, CDR2 SVGAGI (reference sequence). With 5 bases removed from V and 0 bases from J, the gap between germline ends came to 8 bases. The CDR3 sequence is 15 residues long. The CDR3, as DNA: TGTGCCAGCAGTCCCCAGAGCTCCTATAATTCACCCCTCCACTTT. Translation gives CASSPQSSYNSPLHF.

The V and J genes are TRBV6-5 and TRBJ1-3, with 11 bases identical to TRBD1. V gave up 5 bases and J gave up 8 bases; unmatched junction bases: 5. The CDR3 has 14 residues. Germline CDR1 MNHEY, CDR2 SVGAGI. The CDR3 nucleotides read TGTGCCAGCAGTACGGGACAGGGGGAGGACACCATATATTTT. Translating it yields CASSTGQGEDTIYF.

The chain couples TRBV19 to TRBJ2-2; 8 nucleotides line up with TRBD1. Germline values: CDR1 LNHDA, CDR2 SQIVND (reference sequence). V lost 5 bases and J lost 5; bases outside the gene matches: 7. There are 15 residues in the CDR3. CDR3 in amino acids: CASSLGTGLTGELFF. The CDR3 DNA is TGTGCCAGTAGTCTAGGGACAGGCTTGACCGGGGAGCTGTTTTTT.

The chain joins TRBV19 to TRBJ1-1; 7 bases are a match to TRBD1. Germline values: CDR1 LNHDA, CDR2 SQIVND (reference sequence). The V segment lost 6 bases and the J segment 13 bases; nucleotides outside the gene matches: 14. The CDR3 runs 13 residues. CDR3 region: CASSAKSGTVDFF. CDR3 DNA sequence: TGTGCCAGTAGCGCCAAATCCGGGACAGTAGATTTCTTT.

The rearrangement uses TRBV5-1 and TRBJ1-1, with D possibly matching TRBD1 (6 bases). This CDR3 is built from 17 residues. CDR1 is SGHRS and CDR2 is YFSETQ in the germline V gene. V shed 2 bases and J shed 2 bases, with 19 bases lying between them. This CDR3 is CASSFRGPRQANTEAFF. CDR3 sequence (DNA): TGCGCCAGCAGCTTCCGAGGGCCTCGACAGGCAAACACTGAAGCTTTCTTT.

The gene calls are TRBV10-3 and TRBJ1-1; D possibly corresponds to TRBD1 (5 bases). Per germline, CDR1 ENHRY and CDR2 SYGVKD. This CDR3 comprises 14 residues. The ends were cut back, 3 bases at V and 7 bases at J, with 15 bases in the middle. The CDR3 sequence: CAISEQVVSGEAFF. The DNA for the CDR3 is TGTGCCATCAGTGAACAGGTTGTAAGTGGTGAAGCTTTCTTT.

The V gene is TRBV6-5, the J gene TRBJ2-5, with D tentatively TRBD1 (5 bases). There are 15 residues in the CDR3. V gave up 2 bases and J gave up 5 bases, with 15 bases separating them. Germline V gives CDR1 MNHEY, CDR2 SVGAGI. CDR3 protein: CASSYQGPAGETQYF. In DNA form, the CDR3 reads TGTGCCAGCAGTTACCAGGGCCCGGCAGGGGAGACCCAGTACTTC.